Listed below are T cell receptor beta chains from one sample, sequenced in a study of shared clonotypes between healthy human individuals. Sequencing used immunoSEQ multiplex PCR; TCRdb keeps in-frame clones, though not all of them. The sample includes about 500,000 clones, roughly 80% of them seen just once. Sequencing used PBMCs. The receptors derive from a woman aged 35 to 49 in good health. Some clones in this sample may be carry-over from other donors' samples. CDR3s include the opening cysteine and the closing phenylalanine or tryptophan. The D gene is left open where the match is weak. Rows give clone size only sometimes, using once, few, many, or a class for an expanded clone.

j_call	d_call	clone_size	v_call	cdr3_aa	cdr3_nt
TRBJ2-5	TRBD2	many	TRBV11-1	CASSPRDGGETQYF	TGTGCCAGCAGCCCGAGGGACGGGGGGGAGACCCAGTACTTC
TRBJ2-7	-	-	TRBV11-2	CASSPSYEQYF	TGTGCCAGCAGCCCTAGCTACGAGCAGTACTTC
TRBJ1-3	-	-	TRBV15	CATSRRQSSGNTIYF	TGTGCCACCAGCAGGAGACAGAGCTCTGGAAACACCATATATTTT
TRBJ1-5	-	-	TRBV12-1	CASSPTSGQGPDQPQHF	TGTGCCAGCAGCCCCACTTCGGGACAGGGGCCGGATCAGCCCCAGCATTTT
TRBJ1-4	-	-	TRBV28	CASSLNGKLFF	TGTGCCAGCAGCCTAAATGGAAAACTGTTTTTT
TRBJ2-1	TRBD2	-	TRBV18	CASSPPTSALAYNEQFF	TGTGCCAGCTCACCACCCACTAGCGCGCTAGCCTACAATGAGCAGTTCTTC
TRBJ1-1	-	-	TRBV5-6	CASTLAIGGWTEAFF	TGTGCCAGCACGCTGGCCATAGGGGGGTGGACTGAAGCTTTCTTT
TRBJ2-4	-	-	TRBV7-2	CASSVTRSNIQYF	TGTGCCAGCAGCGTGACGCGATCGAACATTCAGTACTTC
TRBJ1-2	TRBD1	-	TRBV5-1	CASSRGGKDGYTF	TGCGCCAGCAGCAGAGGGGGCAAAGATGGCTACACCTTC
TRBJ1-2	TRBD1	once	TRBV7-9	CASSLGQPRGGYTF	TGTGCCAGCAGCTTGGGACAGCCGAGAGGAGGCTACACCTTC
TRBJ1-1	-	-	TRBV7-9	CASSPRGEAGEAFF	TGTGCCAGCAGCCCCCGTGGGGAGGCGGGTGAAGCTTTCTTT
TRBJ1-1	-	-	TRBV6-5	CASSSPGGTEAFF	TGTGCCAGCAGTTCCCCGGGTGGGACTGAAGCTTTCTTT
TRBJ2-3	-	-	TRBV7-2	CASSPVSSVTDTQYF	TGTGCCAGCAGCCCCGTTTCTAGTGTCACAGATACGCAGTATTTT
TRBJ1-2	-	-	TRBV4-3	CASSQEIMGLQGGYTF	TGCGCCAGCAGCCAAGAAATTATGGGGCTGCAAGGGGGCTACACCTTC
TRBJ2-7	TRBD1	-	TRBV10-2	CASSESDRGSYEQYF	TGCGCCAGCAGTGAGTCGGACAGGGGATCCTACGAGCAGTACTTC
TRBJ2-5	-	-	TRBV28	CASSLGQQETQYF	TGTGCCAGCAGCCTAGGACAACAAGAGACCCAGTACTTC
TRBJ1-1	TRBD1	-	TRBV19	CASRPTGWNTEAFF	TGTGCCAGTAGACCGACAGGGTGGAACACTGAAGCTTTCTTT
TRBJ1-1	-	few	TRBV11-2	CASSPSGGTEAFF	TGTGCCAGCAGCCCCAGTGGGGGCACTGAAGCTTTCTTT
TRBJ2-5	TRBD2	-	TRBV11-2	CASSKVGGQETQYF	TGTGCCAGCAGCAAAGTGGGAGGGCAAGAGACCCAGTACTTC
TRBJ2-1	TRBD2	-	TRBV28	CASSSSSAGGPRNEQFF	TGTGCCAGCAGTTCCTCCTCAGCGGGAGGGCCCCGCAATGAGCAGTTCTTC